This T cell receptor beta chain emerged from a study of T cells after yellow fever vaccination. Study-level findings and limits: Though it reached lower strength, the secondary response hit its peak faster, day 5 versus 15.

This clonotype was recorded at least ten times. Its antigen is unknown. TCRdb reprocessed the 5' RACE reads with MiXCR, giving one entry per CDR3 protein. The sample comprises roughly 300,000 distinct CDR3 sequences, about 8.3% of which are singletons, and around 17% rests with the top ten. The CDR3 has 16 residues. J lost 2 bases, V lost 2 bases, and 6 bases had no gene match. The sample in question was PBMCs, obtained 45 days after the first yellow fever vaccination. The chain carries TRBV12-3 or TRBV12-4 and TRBJ2-1, with TRBD2 matching 7 bases. The sequence was collected from a man aged 18 to 29 who received the YFV17D yellow fever vaccine. This CDR3 reads CASSLIPTSPYNEQFF. The CDR3 DNA reads as TGTGCCAGCAGTTTAATTCCGACTAGCCCCTACAATGAGCAGTTCTTC.